These 20 T cell receptor beta chains originate from one sample sequenced in a study of cytomegalovirus exposure and HLA in healthy donors (dated by TCRdb to 2016 to 2017). Library preparation was by the immunoSEQ multiplex PCR assay. For the multiplex PCR, a mixture combining 60 forward primers for TCR Vbeta segments and 13 reverse primers for TCR Jbeta segments was used. TCRdb carries this immuneACCESS record with in-frame sequences only. Its versions omit some clonotypes, under half of them owing to an unresolved V gene in the studies checked, with the rest unexplained. This sample comprises about 200,000 clones, 75% to 90% of them detected only once. The ten largest clones add up to roughly 2.5% of the sample. Sequencing input: PBMCs. All receptors derive from a woman aged 40-49 years in good health and CMV-seronegative.

A single count supports this clone. CDR3 DNA sequence: TGTGCCAGCAGCTTAGTAGCGGGAAACTCCTACAATGAGCAGTTCTTC. Protein: CASSLVAGNSYNEQFF. V usage is TRBV7-2 and J usage is TRBJ2-1; the match to TRBD2 covers 8 bases. The V segment lost 1 base and the J segment 0 bases; nucleotides outside the gene matches: 2. Germline loops: CDR1 SGHTA, CDR2 FQGNSA. The CDR3 sequence is 16 residues long. Combining the CDR3 with reference TRBV7-2 and TRBJ2-1 gives the whole variable domain GAGVSQSPSNKVTEKGKDVELRCDPISGHTALYWYRQSLGQGLEFLIYFQGNSAPDKSGLPSDRFSAERTGGSVSTLTIQRTQQEDSAVYLCASSLVAGNSYNEQFFGPGTRLTVL.

The chain combines TRBV27 with TRBJ2-7; 7 bases fit TRBD2. The germline V gene encodes CDR1 MNHEY and CDR2 SMNVEV (reference sequence). Losses at the gene ends were 5 bases for V and 6 bases for J; bases not matched to a gene: 10. CDR3 length: 14 amino acids. CDR3 protein: CASSVDGLVGEQYF. The CDR3 DNA is TGTGCCAGCAGTGTAGACGGACTAGTGGGCGAGCAGTACTTC.

This chain uses TRBV15 with TRBJ1-2, with 8 bases lining up with TRBD1. This CDR3 region has 15 residues. In germline, CDR1 is LNHNV, CDR2 YYDKDF (reference sequence). The trim removed 5 bases at V and 3 bases at J, leaving 8 bases unmatched. The CDR3 DNA reads TGTGCCACCAGCCCTGGACAGGGTAGGGACTATGGCTACACCTTC. As protein: CATSPGQGRDYGYTF.

The V gene is TRBV30, the J gene TRBJ1-3; D call uncertain. The CDR3 contains 14 residues. Per the germline V gene, CDR1 is GTSNPN and CDR2 is SVGIG (reference sequence). Trimming removed 2 bases at V and 3 bases at J, with 11 bases between. CDR3 amino acids: CAWSSGLDGNTIYF. In DNA form, the CDR3 reads TGTGCCTGGAGTTCTGGGCTTGATGGAAACACCATATATTTT.

The CDR3 here is CASSFTSGKGYNEQFF. The DNA for the CDR3 is TGTGCCAGCAGTTTCACTAGCGGGAAGGGGTACAATGAGCAGTTCTTC. V is TRBV7-9 and J is TRBJ2-1; 10 nucleotides line up with TRBD2. The trim removed 6 bases at V and 4 bases at J, leaving 9 bases unmatched. CDR1 and CDR2 (germline): SEHNR, FQNEAQ (reference sequence). This CDR3 is 16 amino acids long.

The CDR3, as DNA: TGTGCCAGCAGCCAAGATAGCGGGAGACCCTACGAGCAGTACTTC. Amino acid sequence: CASSQDSGRPYEQYF. The V gene is TRBV4-2, the J gene TRBJ2-7; 9 bases fit TRBD2. CDR3 size: 15 residues. Trimming at V came to 0 bases and at J to 2 bases, leaving 2 bases not matched to a gene. Germline CDR1 and CDR2: LGHNA and YNFKEQ.

The rearrangement links TRBV18 to TRBJ2-7, with 7 bases that match TRBD2. The CDR3 covers 18 residues. CDR1 is KGHSH, CDR2 LQKENI, per germline. V was pared by 0 bases and J by 3 bases, with 14 bases of the junction left unmatched. CDR3 sequence reads: CASSPPGVAGVPNYEQYF. The DNA for the CDR3 is TGTGCCAGCTCACCACCTGGAGTTGCGGGAGTGCCAAACTACGAGCAGTACTTC.

This clone has a handful of counts. The junction shows a germline mismatch at one end, possibly a read error. V usage is TRBV7-9 and J usage is TRBJ1-1; 9 nucleotides agree with TRBD1. There are 19 residues in the CDR3. CDR1 and CDR2 (germline): SEHNR, FQNEAQ (reference sequence). This chain's CDR3 is CSSSSTDITGGAKSTEAFF. The CDR3 DNA sequence: TGTTCCAGCAGCTCCACCGATATAACAGGGGGCGCGAAGAGCACTGAAGCTTTCTTT.

The CDR3 region has the DNA TGTGCCAGCAGCTCAGGGGGCGACACTGAAGCTTTCTTT. Protein sequence: CASSSGGDTEAFF. The rearrangement links TRBV5-4 to TRBJ1-1; 8 nucleotides line up with TRBD1. Per germline, CDR1 SGHNT and CDR2 YYREEE (reference sequence). The J segment lost 3 bases and the V segment lost 3 bases, leaving 1 base of the junction unmatched. This CDR3 comprises 13 residues.

About this clone itself: One end of the junction does not line up with germline, which may come from a read error. The rearrangement joins TRBV19 to TRBJ2-7, with TRBD2 identical over 11 bases. Germline V gives CDR1 LNHDA, CDR2 SQIVND (reference sequence). This CDR3 spans 14 amino acids. This chain's CDR3 is CASSRLAGGHEQYF. Written as DNA, the CDR3 is TGTGCCAGTAGTCGGCTAGCGGGAGGCCACGAACAGTACTTC.

This chain links TRBV19 with TRBJ2-1; D may be TRBD2 (6 bases). Germline lookup yields CDR1 LNHDA and CDR2 SQIVND (reference sequence). The V end lost 5 bases, the J end lost 9 bases, and 17 bases lay between the germline ends. The CDR3 length is 14 residues. This CDR3 is CASSHGPPGGEQFF. In DNA, the CDR3 is TGTGCCAGTAGTCACGGGCCTCCCGGGGGTGAGCAGTTCTTC. The variable domain in full, with the rest retrieved from reference TRBV19 and TRBJ2-1, is DGGITQSPKYLFRKEGQNVTLSCEQNLNHDAMYWYRQDPGQGLRLIYYSQIVNDFQKGDIAEGYSVSREKKESFPLTVTSAQKNPTAFYLCASSHGPPGGEQFFGPGTRLTVL.

J is TRBJ1-2 and V is TRBV7-9; 9 bases are a match to TRBD1. There are 19 residues in the CDR3. The germline CDR1 and CDR2 sequences are SEHNR and FQNEAQ (reference sequence). The J segment lost 1 base and the V segment lost 5 bases, leaving 17 bases of the junction unmatched. The CDR3 nucleotides are TGTGCCAGCAGCCCCATCGCCCGGGACAGGGCGGATGGTAACTATGGCTACACCTTC. It yields the protein CASSPIARDRADGNYGYTF.

V gene TRBV2 combines with J gene TRBJ1-5; the D gene is possibly TRBD1 (6 bases). V was pared by 6 bases and J by 3 bases, with 12 bases between. This CDR3 spans 14 amino acids. Germline V gives CDR1 SNHLY, CDR2 FYNNEI. The CDR3 DNA reads TGTGCCAGCAGCGATGGACAGTTCAATCAGCCCCAGCATTTT. Its protein is CASSDGQFNQPQHF.

This chain joins TRBV5-1 and TRBJ2-6; TRBD1 might be the D (6 bases). The CDR3 has 14 residues. CDR1 and CDR2 (germline): SGHRS, YFSETQ. Trimming shortened V by 5 bases and J by 4 bases, and 10 bases separated the two germline ends. The CDR3 loop reads CASRGASGANVLTF. CDR3 bases: TGCGCCAGCAGGGGGGCATCGGGGGCCAACGTCCTGACTTTC.

The V and J genes are TRBV2 and TRBJ2-7; TRBD1 might be the D (5 bases). Germline CDR1 SNHLY, CDR2 FYNNEI. The V end was cut by 3 bases, the J end by 3 bases, with 9 bases between. The CDR3 consists of 13 residues. For the CDR3, the DNA is TGTGCCAGCAGTGATAGGGGTGGCTACGAGCAGTACTTC. It yields the protein CASSDRGGYEQYF.

In DNA, the CDR3 is TGTGCCAGCAGTTTGGGACAGGTGCGAGGGGAGACCCAGTACTTC. Its protein product is CASSLGQVRGETQYF. The chain employs TRBV27 and TRBJ2-5; 8 bases match TRBD1. Per germline, CDR1 MNHEY and CDR2 SMNVEV (reference sequence). This CDR3 region has 15 residues. The ends lost 3 bases at V and 5 bases at J; junction bases unmatched: 8.

The chain recombines TRBV25-1 with TRBJ2-1; 9 nucleotides match TRBD1. Germline V gives CDR1 MGHDK, CDR2 SYGVNS. This CDR3 contains 14 residues. Trimming at V came to 6 bases and at J to 4 bases, leaving 4 bases not matched to a gene. The CDR3: CASRDRGGYNEQFF. CDR3 sequence (DNA): TGTGCCAGCAGGGACAGGGGTGGATACAATGAGCAGTTCTTC.

This chain connects TRBV7-3 to TRBJ1-1, with TRBD1 identical over 7 bases. V lost 5 bases, J lost 1 base, and 4 bases stayed unmatched. This CDR3 is 14 amino acids long. The V gene's germline CDR1 is SGHTA and CDR2 FQGTGA. CDR3 sequence reads: CASSAQGGNTEAFF. The CDR3 DNA sequence: TGTGCCAGCAGCGCCCAGGGGGGGAACACTGAAGCTTTCTTT.

J is TRBJ2-6 and V is TRBV28, with D possibly TRBD1 on 5 matching bases. CDR3 length: 20 residues. Trimming removed 4 bases from V and 2 bases from J, with 24 bases in between. The germline V gene has CDR1 MDHEN and CDR2 SYDVKM. The CDR3 nucleotides are TGTGCCAGCAGTTCCCTGGGGCAGGGATTTCCCCTACCTGGGGCCAACGTCCTGACTTTC. Its translation: CASSSLGQGFPLPGANVLTF.

The CDR3 here is CAWSRQDNQPQHF. Written as DNA, the CDR3 is TGTGCCTGGAGTCGACAGGACAATCAGCCCCAGCATTTT. The chain joins TRBV30 to TRBJ1-5; TRBD1 is a possible D gene (6 bases). With 2 bases removed from V and 3 bases from J, the gap between germline ends came to 8 bases. There are 13 residues in the CDR3. Germline CDR1 reads GTSNPN; CDR2 reads SVGIG (reference sequence). Together with reference TRBV30 and TRBJ1-5, the CDR3 gives the full variable domain: SQTIHQWPATLVQPVGSPLSLECTVEGTSNPNLYWYRQAAGRGLQLLFYSVGIGQISSEVPQNLSASRPQDRQFILSSKKLLLSDSGFYLCAWSRQDNQPQHFGDGTRLSIL.